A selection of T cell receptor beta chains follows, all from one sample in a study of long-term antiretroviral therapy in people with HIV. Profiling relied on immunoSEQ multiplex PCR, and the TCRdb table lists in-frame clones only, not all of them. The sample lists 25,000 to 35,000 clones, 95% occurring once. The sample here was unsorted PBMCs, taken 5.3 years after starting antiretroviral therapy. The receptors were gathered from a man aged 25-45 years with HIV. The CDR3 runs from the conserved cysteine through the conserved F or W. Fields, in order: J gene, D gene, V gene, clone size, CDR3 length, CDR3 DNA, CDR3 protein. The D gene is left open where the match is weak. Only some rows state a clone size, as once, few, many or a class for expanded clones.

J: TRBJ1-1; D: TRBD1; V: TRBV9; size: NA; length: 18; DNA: TGTGCCAGCAGCGTAGGGGGAGGGGACAGACCCTTGGGCACTGAAGCTTTCTTT; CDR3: CASSVGGGDRPLGTEAFF
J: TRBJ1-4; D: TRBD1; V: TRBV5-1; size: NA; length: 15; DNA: TGCGCCAGCAGCAGGGACAGTGCAACTAATGAAAAACTGTTTTTT; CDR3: CASSRDSATNEKLFF
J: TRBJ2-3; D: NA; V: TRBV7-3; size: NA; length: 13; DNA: TGTGCCAGCAGCTCACTAGTCGCAGATACGCAGTATTTT; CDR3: CASSSLVADTQYF
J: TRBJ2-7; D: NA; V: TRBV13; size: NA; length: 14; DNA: TGTGCCAGCAGCTCCCGGGGGGGGACAGGGGAGCAGTACTTC; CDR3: CASSSRGGTGEQYF
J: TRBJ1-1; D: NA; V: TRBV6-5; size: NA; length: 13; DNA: TGTGCCAGCAGGGGACTCCGACCCTTCGAAGCTTTCTTT; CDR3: CASRGLRPFEAFF
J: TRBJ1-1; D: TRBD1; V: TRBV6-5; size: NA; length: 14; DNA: TGTGCCAGCAGACTCGGACAGGGTAACACTGAAGCTTTCTTT; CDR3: CASRLGQGNTEAFF
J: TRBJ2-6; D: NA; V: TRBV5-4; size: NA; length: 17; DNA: TGTGCCAGCAGCTTTTTAGGACTTCATTCGGGGGCCAACGTCCTGACTTTC; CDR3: CASSFLGLHSGANVLTF
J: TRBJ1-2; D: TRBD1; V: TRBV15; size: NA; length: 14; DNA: TGTGCCACCAGCAGAGGTGGACAGGGGGGTGGCTACACCTTC; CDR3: CATSRGGQGGGYTF
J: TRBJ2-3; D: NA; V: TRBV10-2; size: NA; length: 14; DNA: TGCGCCAGCGCCCCGCAGGGGGGGACAGATACGCAGTATTTT; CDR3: CASAPQGGTDTQYF
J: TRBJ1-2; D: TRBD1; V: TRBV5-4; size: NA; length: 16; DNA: TGTGCCAGCAGCCCTTCCGGGACAGGGCGAAACTATGGCTACACCTTC; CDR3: CASSPSGTGRNYGYTF
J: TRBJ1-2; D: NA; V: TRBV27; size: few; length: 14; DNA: TGTGCCAGCAGTTTAGCGGGCAAAGGATATGGCTACACCTTC; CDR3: CASSLAGKGYGYTF
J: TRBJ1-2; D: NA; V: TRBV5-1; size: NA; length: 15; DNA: TGCGCCAGCAGCCTGCGCGGGACCGTCAACTATGGCTACACCTTC; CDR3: CASSLRGTVNYGYTF
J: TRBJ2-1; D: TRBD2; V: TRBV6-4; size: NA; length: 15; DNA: TGTGCCAGCGCCTCGACTAGCGGGGCATACAATGAGCAGTTCTTC; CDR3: CASASTSGAYNEQFF
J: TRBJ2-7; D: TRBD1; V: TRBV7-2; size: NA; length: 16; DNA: TGTGCCAGCAGCAATTACCGGGACAGGTTTCCCTACGAGCAGTACTTC; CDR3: CASSNYRDRFPYEQYF
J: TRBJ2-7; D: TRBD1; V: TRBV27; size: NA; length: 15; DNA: TGTGCCAGCAGCAAACAGGGGGTATACTCCTACGAGCAGTACTTC; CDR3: CASSKQGVYSYEQYF
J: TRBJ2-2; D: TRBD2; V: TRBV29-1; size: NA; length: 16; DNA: TGCAGCGTTGAAGATTTAGCGGGAGCCAACACCGGGGAGCTGTTTTTT; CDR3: CSVEDLAGANTGELFF
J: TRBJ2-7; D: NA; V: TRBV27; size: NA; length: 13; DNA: TGTGCCAGCAGTTTCCGGAGTACCTACGAGCAGTACTTC; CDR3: CASSFRSTYEQYF
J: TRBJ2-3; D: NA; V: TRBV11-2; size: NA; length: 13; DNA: TGTGCCAGCAGCTCACTACTCCCAGATACGCAGTATTTT; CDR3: CASSSLLPDTQYF
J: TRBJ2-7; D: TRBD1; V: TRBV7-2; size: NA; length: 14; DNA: TGTGCCAGCAGCAGGGACAGGGGGACCCACGAGCAGTACTTC; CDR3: CASSRDRGTHEQYF
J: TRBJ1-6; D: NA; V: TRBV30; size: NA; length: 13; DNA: TGTGCCTGGAATGATTACCTTAATTCACCCCTCCACTTT; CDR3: CAWNDYLNSPLHF
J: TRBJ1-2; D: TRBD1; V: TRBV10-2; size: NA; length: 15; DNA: TGCGCCAGCAGTTTGGACAGGGGCCACCTCTATGGCTACACTTTC; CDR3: CASSLDRGHLYGYTF
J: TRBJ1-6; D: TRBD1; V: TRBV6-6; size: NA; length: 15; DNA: TGTGCCAGCAGTTACCCCGACAGGGTTCATTCACCCCTCCACTTT; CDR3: CASSYPDRVHSPLHF
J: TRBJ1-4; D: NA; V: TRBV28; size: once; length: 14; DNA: TGTGCCAGCAGTTTCTACAGAGCTAATGAAAAACTGTTTTTT; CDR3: CASSFYRANEKLFF
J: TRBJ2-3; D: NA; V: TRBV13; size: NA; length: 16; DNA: TGTGCCAGCAGCTTAGATCGGACAGCCAACACAGATACGCAGTATTTT; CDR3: CASSLDRTANTDTQYF
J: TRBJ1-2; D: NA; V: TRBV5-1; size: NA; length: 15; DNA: TGCGCCAGCAGCTTGGAAGGCAGGGACAACTATGGCTACACCTTC; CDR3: CASSLEGRDNYGYTF
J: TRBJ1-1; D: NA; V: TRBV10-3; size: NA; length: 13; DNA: TGTGCCATCAGTGAGTCTGACAAGACTGAAGCTTTCTTT; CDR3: CAISESDKTEAFF
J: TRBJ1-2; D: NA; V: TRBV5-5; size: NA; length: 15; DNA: TGTGCCAGCAGCTTAGCCGGGTCCCAGGGCTATGGCTACACCTTC; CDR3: CASSLAGSQGYGYTF
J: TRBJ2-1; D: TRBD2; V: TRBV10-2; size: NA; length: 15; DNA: TGCGCCAGCATGGGACTGGGGGGGGGTTACAATGAGCAGTTCTTC; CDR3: CASMGLGGGYNEQFF
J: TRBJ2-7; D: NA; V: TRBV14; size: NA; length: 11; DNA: TGTGCCAGCAGCCAAGCCTACGAGCAGTACTTC; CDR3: CASSQAYEQYF
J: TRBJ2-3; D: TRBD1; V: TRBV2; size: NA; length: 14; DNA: TGTGCCAGCCCCGACAGGGGGCGAACAGATACGCAGTATTTT; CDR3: CASPDRGRTDTQYF
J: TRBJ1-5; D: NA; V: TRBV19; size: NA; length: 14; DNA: TGTGCCAGTAGTATAGGGATTAGCAATCAGCCCCAGCATTTT; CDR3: CASSIGISNQPQHF
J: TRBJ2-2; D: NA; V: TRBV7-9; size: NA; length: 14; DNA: TGTGCCAGCAGCCTGGAGCGCGTGTCCGGGGAGCTGTTTTTT; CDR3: CASSLERVSGELFF